Listed below are T cell receptor beta chains from one sample, sequenced in a study of prognosis after radiotherapy for stage I lung cancer. TCRdb analysed the multiplex PCR reads with MiXCR anew, one entry per CDR3 protein. This sample has about 51,000 distinct CDR3 sequences, with 30% to 35% found just once. This sample comprised PBMCs, obtained before or after stereotactic body radiation therapy (not recorded which). The receptors here all came from a donor over 45 with non-small cell lung cancer. The CDR3 runs from the conserved cysteine through the conserved F or W. D genes are given only for firm matches. Rows may omit the clone size; those that give it use once, few, many or a size class.

D	size	V	J	DNA	CDR3
.	many	TRBV6-1	TRBJ2-7	TGTGCCAGCAGTCCCCCCCATTCCGAGCAGTACTTC	CASSPPHSEQYF
.	few	TRBV11-1	TRBJ2-1	TGTGCCAGCAGCTTAAGGTACACTGAGCAGCTCTTC	CASSLRYTEQLF
.	many	TRBV7-9	TRBJ1-1	TGTGCCAGCAGCTTATTATCTGTGGGGTCCACTGAAGCTTTCTTT	CASSLLSVGSTEAFF
.	many	TRBV2	TRBJ2-7	TGTGCCAGCAGTGAAGGTCCTGGGGCCGAGCAGTACTTC	CASSEGPGAEQYF
TRBD2	.	TRBV6-1	TRBJ2-1	TGTGCCAGCAGCCGTCGTGCGCGGGAGATAAAGAATGAGCAGTTCTTC	CASSRRAREIKNEQFF
.	.	TRBV7-2	TRBJ2-1	TGTGCCAGCTCGCCTATGTGGCCCTCCTACAATGAGCAGTTCTTC	CASSPMWPSYNEQFF
TRBD2	medium-sized	TRBV7-2	TRBJ2-3	TGTGCCAGCAGCTTAGTCACAATAACTAGCGGAGGGGGGATTAGCACAGATACGCAGTATTTT	CASSLVTITSGGGISTDTQYF
.	many	TRBV7-3	TRBJ1-6	TGTGCCAGCAGCTCGGGACCGGATTCACCCCTCCACTTT	CASSSGPDSPLHF
.	many	TRBV24-1	TRBJ1-1	TGTGCCACCAGTGACCCAGGGGAAACTGAAGCTTTCTTT	CATSDPGETEAFF
.	.	TRBV9	TRBJ2-5	TGTGCCAGCAGCGTAGCCGGGACGACCGGGGGAGAGACCCAGTACTTC	CASSVAGTTGGETQYF
.	many	TRBV4-1	TRBJ2-6	TGCGCCAGCAGCCAAGAAGGTCGCGGCTCTGGGGCCAACGTCCTGACTTTC	CASSQEGRGSGANVLTF
.	many	TRBV7-3	TRBJ1-4	TGTGCCAGCAGCCGCGACGGGGAAAAACTGTTTTTT	CASSRDGEKLFF
.	.	TRBV27	TRBJ1-1	TGTGCCAGCAGTTTATCTGAGGGTGGGACTGAAGCTTTCTTT	CASSLSEGGTEAFF
TRBD2	many	TRBV20-1	TRBJ2-3	TGCAGTGCTAGAAGCGGGGCCGGCACAGATACGCAGTATTTT	CSARSGAGTDTQYF
TRBD2	.	TRBV29-1	TRBJ2-3	TGCAGCGCCGGGACTAGAGGGAGTAGACGTTTTCTCGCGGGCACAGATACGCAGTATTTT	CSAGTRGSRRFLAGTDTQYF
TRBD2	many	TRBV28	TRBJ2-7	TGTGCCAGCAGTTCCACCAGCGGGAGCTACGAGCAGTACTTC	CASSSTSGSYEQYF
TRBD1	.	TRBV6-2/TRBV6-3	TRBJ1-3	TGTGCCAGCAGTTACTCGGGACCGGGACAGGGAGGAAACACCATATATTTT	CASSYSGPGQGGNTIYF
.	.	TRBV5-1	TRBJ1-1	TGCGCCAGCAGCTTGGGTCTCTGTATGAACACTGAAGCTTTCTTT	CASSLGLCMNTEAFF
.	many	TRBV19	TRBJ1-3	TGTGCCAGTAGTATAGAGTTGTCCCCCGGACGCTCTGGAAACACCATATATTTT	CASSIELSPGRSGNTIYF
TRBD1	many	TRBV18	TRBJ1-2	TGTGCCAGCTCACCGACCCTCTCACAGGGGGCGGAAGGCTACACCTTC	CASSPTLSQGAEGYTF
.	.	TRBV12-3/TRBV12-4	TRBJ1-2	TGTGCCAGCAGTCCCCCCGTTGGTGGCTACACCTTC	CASSPPVGGYTF
TRBD1	.	TRBV7-2	TRBJ1-3	TGTGCCAGCAGCTCTCTCCAGGGGGGAGGAAACACCATATATTTT	CASSSLQGGGNTIYF
.	many	TRBV30	TRBJ2-7	TGTGCCTGCCTTACAGGACCCTACGAGCAGTACTTC	CACLTGPYEQYF
.	many	TRBV6-4	TRBJ1-2	TGTGCCAGCAGTTACCTTCTCGGCTACACCTTC	CASSYLLGYTF
.	many	TRBV7-9	TRBJ2-3	TGTGCCAGCAGCTTAAGGTCAGCGGACGAGGATACGCAGTATTTT	CASSLRSADEDTQYF
.	.	TRBV30	TRBJ1-4	TGTGCCTGGAGGAAGAAGGACAGAAATAATGAAAAACTGTTTTTT	CAWRKKDRNNEKLFF
TRBD2	many	TRBV12-3/TRBV12-4	TRBJ2-2	TGTGCCAGCAGACTAGCGGGACAGGCCGGGGAGCTGTTTTTT	CASRLAGQAGELFF
.	many	TRBV4-1	TRBJ2-3	TGCGCCAGCAGCCAAGATAGACCGTCTGATACGCAGTATTTT	CASSQDRPSDTQYF
TRBD1	many	TRBV11-2	TRBJ1-2	TGTGCCAGCAGCTATGGGACAGCCGCTAACTATGGCTACACCTTC	CASSYGTAANYGYTF
TRBD2	once	TRBV19	TRBJ2-1	TGTGCCAGTATTAGCGGGAGCGTGTCTTACCCGCAGTTCTTC	CASISGSVSYPQFF
.	many	TRBV28	TRBJ2-1	TGTGCCAGCAGGGGAAGAGCGGCTCTCTCCTACAATGAGCAGTTCTTC	CASRGRAALSYNEQFF
.	.	TRBV4-2	TRBJ2-1	TGTGCCAGCAGCCTACAGCTGGAGAGTGGCAATGAGCAGTCCTTC	CASSLQLESGNEQSF
.	many	TRBV7-6	TRBJ2-7	TGTGCCAGCAGCTTAAGGCCCGGGACTTCTTCCTACGAGCAGTACTTC	CASSLRPGTSSYEQYF
.	many	TRBV20-1	TRBJ1-4	TGCAGTGCCCCCCGGGGGGGGAATGAAAAACTGTTTTTT	CSAPRGGNEKLFF
.	.	TRBV6-5	TRBJ1-6	TGTGCCAGCAGTCTAAGGGTCTATAATTCACACCTCCACTTT	CASSLRVYNSHLHF